Listed below are T cell receptor beta chains from one sample, sequenced in a study of cytomegalovirus exposure and HLA in healthy donors. The table came from immunoSEQ multiplex PCR; TCRdb's copy has only in-frame clones and leaves some out. The table shows about 190,000 clones, with roughly 83% occurring only once. The sample was PBMCs. Receptors were obtained from a woman under 30 in good health and CMV-seronegative. Both conserved end residues are part of each CDR3. A D gene is named only where the DNA matches it firmly. Clone size appears in some rows only: once, few, many, or a class for an expanded clone.

CDR3 DNA: TGTGCCAGCAGTGAAGGTGACAGTAATTCACCCCTCCACTTT; CDR3 protein: CASSEGDSNSPLHF; J gene: TRBJ1-6; clone size: -; CDR3 length: 14; V gene: TRBV2; D gene: -
CDR3 DNA: TGTGCCAGCAGCTTCCAAGGGGTCGGCACAGATACGCAGTATTTT; CDR3 protein: CASSFQGVGTDTQYF; J gene: TRBJ2-3; clone size: once; CDR3 length: 15; V gene: TRBV5-4; D gene: -
CDR3 DNA: TGTGCCAGCAGCGACCGGACACCAGGAAATGAAAAACTGTTTTTT; CDR3 protein: CASSDRTPGNEKLFF; J gene: TRBJ1-4; clone size: -; CDR3 length: 15; V gene: TRBV7-8; D gene: -
CDR3 DNA: TGTGCCAGCTGGGACAGGCAGAATAGCAATCAGCCCCAGCATTTT; CDR3 protein: CASWDRQNSNQPQHF; J gene: TRBJ1-5; clone size: few; CDR3 length: 15; V gene: TRBV6-6; D gene: TRBD1
CDR3 DNA: TGTGCCAGCAGCCGCACTTTAGTCGGGAACACTGAAGCTTTCTTT; CDR3 protein: CASSRTLVGNTEAFF; J gene: TRBJ1-1; clone size: few; CDR3 length: 15; V gene: TRBV13; D gene: -
CDR3 DNA: TGTGCCAGCAGCACCTCCACCCTAGCGGGAGGGCGGAATGAGCAGTTCTTC; CDR3 protein: CASSTSTLAGGRNEQFF; J gene: TRBJ2-1; clone size: -; CDR3 length: 17; V gene: TRBV5-4; D gene: TRBD2
CDR3 DNA: TGTGCCACCGGTGAGGACAGGCCCACTGAAGCTTTCTTT; CDR3 protein: CATGEDRPTEAFF; J gene: TRBJ1-1; clone size: -; CDR3 length: 13; V gene: TRBV10-3; D gene: TRBD1
CDR3 DNA: TGCGCCAGCAGCTTGGAGGGACTATCCAACAATGAGCAGTTCTTC; CDR3 protein: CASSLEGLSNNEQFF; J gene: TRBJ2-1; clone size: -; CDR3 length: 15; V gene: TRBV5-1; D gene: TRBD2
CDR3 DNA: TGTGCCAGCAGCCCCAGGGGAGGGCCCTACGAGCAGTACTTC; CDR3 protein: CASSPRGGPYEQYF; J gene: TRBJ2-7; clone size: -; CDR3 length: 14; V gene: TRBV11-2; D gene: -
CDR3 DNA: TGTGCCAGCAGATCGTACAGGGGACCTAACTATGGCTACACCTTC; CDR3 protein: CASRSYRGPNYGYTF; J gene: TRBJ1-2; clone size: -; CDR3 length: 15; V gene: TRBV6-1; D gene: TRBD1
CDR3 DNA: TGTGCCAGCAGCACCGACAGGGAAGACACTGAAGCTTTCTTT; CDR3 protein: CASSTDREDTEAFF; J gene: TRBJ1-1; clone size: once; CDR3 length: 14; V gene: TRBV5-4; D gene: TRBD1
CDR3 DNA: TGCGCCAGCAGCTTGGCAGGAGGGCGCGGCTATGGCTACACCTTC; CDR3 protein: CASSLAGGRGYGYTF; J gene: TRBJ1-2; clone size: -; CDR3 length: 15; V gene: TRBV5-1; D gene: -
CDR3 DNA: TGTGCCAGCAGCTGGGACAGGGGTAATTCACCCCTCCACTTT; CDR3 protein: CASSWDRGNSPLHF; J gene: TRBJ1-6; clone size: few; CDR3 length: 14; V gene: TRBV6-5; D gene: TRBD1
CDR3 DNA: TGTGCCAGCAGTTCCGGACTAGCATACAATGAGCAGTTCTTC; CDR3 protein: CASSSGLAYNEQFF; J gene: TRBJ2-1; clone size: -; CDR3 length: 14; V gene: TRBV27; D gene: TRBD2
CDR3 DNA: TGTGCCAGCAGCGAAGGGACAGGGTCCTACGAGCAGTACTTC; CDR3 protein: CASSEGTGSYEQYF; J gene: TRBJ2-7; clone size: -; CDR3 length: 14; V gene: TRBV9; D gene: TRBD1
CDR3 DNA: TGCGCCAGCAGCCAAGTCCAGGGGGCACGTAAGGAGGAGCTGTTTTTT; CDR3 protein: CASSQVQGARKEELFF; J gene: TRBJ2-2; clone size: -; CDR3 length: 16; V gene: TRBV4-1; D gene: TRBD1
CDR3 DNA: TGTGCCAGCAGCGGCCTGGGACAGCGGGCCGACGAGCAGTACTTC; CDR3 protein: CASSGLGQRADEQYF; J gene: TRBJ2-7; clone size: -; CDR3 length: 15; V gene: TRBV9; D gene: -
CDR3 DNA: TGTGCCAGCAGTCACCCCACCTTTGGGGGGGGACGCACAGATACGCAGTATTTT; CDR3 protein: CASSHPTFGGGRTDTQYF; J gene: TRBJ2-3; clone size: -; CDR3 length: 18; V gene: TRBV27; D gene: TRBD2
CDR3 DNA: TGTGCCAGCAGGGGATCAGGGGGCGTAACTAATGAAAAACTGTTTTTT; CDR3 protein: CASRGSGGVTNEKLFF; J gene: TRBJ1-4; clone size: -; CDR3 length: 16; V gene: TRBV27; D gene: TRBD1
CDR3 DNA: TGTGCCTGGAACACCGGGACAGGGGAAAACGAGCAGTACTTC; CDR3 protein: CAWNTGTGENEQYF; J gene: TRBJ2-7; clone size: -; CDR3 length: 14; V gene: TRBV30; D gene: TRBD1
CDR3 DNA: TGTGCCAGCAGCTTGGATGCGATCCGCTACTATGGCTACACCTTC; CDR3 protein: CASSLDAIRYYGYTF; J gene: TRBJ1-2; clone size: -; CDR3 length: 15; V gene: TRBV5-4; D gene: -
CDR3 DNA: TGCGCCAGCAAATATAGCGGTAGCACAGATACGCAGTATTTT; CDR3 protein: CASKYSGSTDTQYF; J gene: TRBJ2-3; clone size: -; CDR3 length: 14; V gene: TRBV4-1; D gene: -
CDR3 DNA: TGTGCCAGCAGCTTAACGAGGGATGACCCGCAAGAGACCCAGTACTTC; CDR3 protein: CASSLTRDDPQETQYF; J gene: TRBJ2-5; clone size: -; CDR3 length: 16; V gene: TRBV7-3; D gene: -
CDR3 DNA: TGTGCCTGGACCCTTGGACAGAACTATGGCTACACCTTC; CDR3 protein: CAWTLGQNYGYTF; J gene: TRBJ1-2; clone size: few; CDR3 length: 13; V gene: TRBV30; D gene: -
CDR3 DNA: TGTGCCAGCAGCTTATCCAGTCCAGCCTACGAGCAGTACTTC; CDR3 protein: CASSLSSPAYEQYF; J gene: TRBJ2-7; clone size: once; CDR3 length: 14; V gene: TRBV11-2; D gene: -
CDR3 DNA: TGTGCCAGCAGCGCCGGACAGGGGCCTATGAACACTGAAGCTTTCTTT; CDR3 protein: CASSAGQGPMNTEAFF; J gene: TRBJ1-1; clone size: once; CDR3 length: 16; V gene: TRBV9; D gene: TRBD1
CDR3 DNA: TGTGCCAGCAGCTTGTCGGGGGTTGGCGAGACCCAGTACTTC; CDR3 protein: CASSLSGVGETQYF; J gene: TRBJ2-5; clone size: -; CDR3 length: 14; V gene: TRBV5-4; D gene: -
CDR3 DNA: TGTGCCAGCGGGACAGACACCGGGGAGCTGTTTTTT; CDR3 protein: CASGTDTGELFF; J gene: TRBJ2-2; clone size: -; CDR3 length: 12; V gene: TRBV6-4; D gene: TRBD1
CDR3 DNA: TGTGCCAGCAGCCCCGGGACTAGCGGAAATCAAGAGACCCAGTACTTC; CDR3 protein: CASSPGTSGNQETQYF; J gene: TRBJ2-5; clone size: -; CDR3 length: 16; V gene: TRBV11-2; D gene: TRBD2
CDR3 DNA: TGTGCCAGCAGCTCACTTAACTCTGGGGCCAACGTCCTGACTTTC; CDR3 protein: CASSSLNSGANVLTF; J gene: TRBJ2-6; clone size: -; CDR3 length: 15; V gene: TRBV11-3; D gene: -
CDR3 DNA: TGTGCCTCCGGGACAGCCGGACGACCCCTCCACTTT; CDR3 protein: CASGTAGRPLHF; J gene: TRBJ1-6; clone size: once; CDR3 length: 12; V gene: TRBV10-3; D gene: TRBD1
CDR3 DNA: TGTGCAAGTCGCTTACCTATAGCGGGAGAGATAGGTAAAGATACGCAGTATTTT; CDR3 protein: CASRLPIAGEIGKDTQYF; J gene: TRBJ2-3; clone size: -; CDR3 length: 18; V gene: TRBV12-2; D gene: -
CDR3 DNA: TGTGCCAGCAGCTTTCTCGGGGCCGGGGAGCTGTTTTTT; CDR3 protein: CASSFLGAGELFF; J gene: TRBJ2-2; clone size: -; CDR3 length: 13; V gene: TRBV11-2; D gene: -
CDR3 DNA: TGTGCCAGCAGCGCGTCCCAGACTCGGACAGACTATGGCTACACCTTC; CDR3 protein: CASSASQTRTDYGYTF; J gene: TRBJ1-2; clone size: -; CDR3 length: 16; V gene: TRBV9; D gene: -
CDR3 DNA: TGTGCCAGCAGCTTACGAGGGGAGGACACTGAAGCTTTCTTT; CDR3 protein: CASSLRGEDTEAFF; J gene: TRBJ1-1; clone size: few; CDR3 length: 14; V gene: TRBV7-6; D gene: -
CDR3 DNA: TGTGCCAGCAGTTCGATCGGGACAGGGACATCTATCGAGTTCTTC; CDR3 protein: CASSSIGTGTSIEFF; J gene: TRBJ2-1; clone size: -; CDR3 length: 15; V gene: TRBV6-6; D gene: TRBD1
CDR3 DNA: TGTGCCAGCAGGCTTGGGACAGGGGGCGGCGAGCAGTACTTC; CDR3 protein: CASRLGTGGGEQYF; J gene: TRBJ2-7; clone size: -; CDR3 length: 14; V gene: TRBV5-5; D gene: TRBD1
CDR3 DNA: TGTGCCAGCAGTTTAAAGGCGGGACAGGGGGCGGCTGGCTACACCTTC; CDR3 protein: CASSLKAGQGAAGYTF; J gene: TRBJ1-2; clone size: -; CDR3 length: 16; V gene: TRBV27; D gene: TRBD1
CDR3 DNA: TGCGCCAGCAGCCAATCATTAGGGGACATTCAGTACTTC; CDR3 protein: CASSQSLGDIQYF; J gene: TRBJ2-4; clone size: -; CDR3 length: 13; V gene: TRBV4-1; D gene: -
CDR3 DNA: TGTGCCAGCAGCTTAGGTGGGCGTTACTCCTACAATGAGCAGTTCTTC; CDR3 protein: CASSLGGRYSYNEQFF; J gene: TRBJ2-1; clone size: -; CDR3 length: 16; V gene: TRBV7-6; D gene: -
CDR3 DNA: TGTGCCAGCAGTTTTACAGGGGGCGGCAGCTATGGCTACACCTTC; CDR3 protein: CASSFTGGGSYGYTF; J gene: TRBJ1-2; clone size: -; CDR3 length: 15; V gene: TRBV27; D gene: TRBD1
CDR3 DNA: TGTGCCAGCAGGGACAACTACGAGCAGTACTTC; CDR3 protein: CASRDNYEQYF; J gene: TRBJ2-7; clone size: -; CDR3 length: 11; V gene: TRBV7-8; D gene: -
CDR3 DNA: TGTGCCAGCTGCCTAGCAGTAACAGATACGCAGTATTTT; CDR3 protein: CASCLAVTDTQYF; J gene: TRBJ2-3; clone size: -; CDR3 length: 13; V gene: TRBV6-1; D gene: -
CDR3 DNA: TGTGCCCGCAGGCGACAGGGGGCCTACTATGGCTACACCTTC; CDR3 protein: CARRRQGAYYGYTF; J gene: TRBJ1-2; clone size: once; CDR3 length: 14; V gene: TRBV6-4; D gene: TRBD1
CDR3 DNA: TGTGCCAGCAGCTTGGTCGAGGTTCGGCCCCAGCATTTT; CDR3 protein: CASSLVEVRPQHF; J gene: TRBJ1-5; clone size: -; CDR3 length: 13; V gene: TRBV5-8; D gene: -
CDR3 DNA: TGTGCCAGCAGCTTAGCGCGGACAGAACCAGGAGGCTACACCTTC; CDR3 protein: CASSLARTEPGGYTF; J gene: TRBJ1-2; clone size: -; CDR3 length: 15; V gene: TRBV7-2; D gene: -
CDR3 DNA: TGTGCCAGCAGCCGACAGAGGAACACTGAAGCTTTCTTT; CDR3 protein: CASSRQRNTEAFF; J gene: TRBJ1-1; clone size: -; CDR3 length: 13; V gene: TRBV14; D gene: -
CDR3 DNA: TGTGCCAGCAGTTTCCCCACAGGGAAGAGGATCGGGGAGCTGTTTTTT; CDR3 protein: CASSFPTGKRIGELFF; J gene: TRBJ2-2; clone size: once; CDR3 length: 16; V gene: TRBV28; D gene: -
CDR3 DNA: TGCGCCAGCAGCGTTGGGACAGGTCAAGAGACCCAGTACTTC; CDR3 protein: CASSVGTGQETQYF; J gene: TRBJ2-5; clone size: -; CDR3 length: 14; V gene: TRBV5-1; D gene: TRBD1
CDR3 DNA: TGTGCCTGGAGTCCCTCAGGAGGCACCATATATTTT; CDR3 protein: CAWSPSGGTIYF; J gene: TRBJ1-3; clone size: -; CDR3 length: 12; V gene: TRBV30; D gene: -
CDR3 DNA: TGTGCCAGTAGTATAATGGTGGTGCGGAACACTGAAGCTTTCTTT; CDR3 protein: CASSIMVVRNTEAFF; J gene: TRBJ1-1; clone size: once; CDR3 length: 15; V gene: TRBV19; D gene: -
CDR3 DNA: TGTGCCAGTAGTCTTTTTAGCGGGAGCACAGATACGCAGTATTTT; CDR3 protein: CASSLFSGSTDTQYF; J gene: TRBJ2-3; clone size: -; CDR3 length: 15; V gene: TRBV19; D gene: TRBD2
CDR3 DNA: TGTGCCAGCTCACCACCGACAGGGGGAACGGCTTTTTCCTACGAGCAGTACTTC; CDR3 protein: CASSPPTGGTAFSYEQYF; J gene: TRBJ2-7; clone size: -; CDR3 length: 18; V gene: TRBV18; D gene: TRBD1